These 21 T cell receptor beta chains were sequenced from one sample in a study of cytomegalovirus exposure and HLA in healthy donors. Data came from immunoSEQ multiplex PCR; TCRdb stores just in-frame clones and leaves some out. In the table there are some 180,000 clones, about 89% of which are singletons. Sequenced: PBMCs. All receptors come from a man younger than 40 in good health and CMV-seropositive.

This chain joins TRBV5-1 and TRBJ1-4, with D perhaps TRBD1 (5 bases). This CDR3 is built from 16 residues. Trimming pared 2 bases from V and 1 base from J, leaving 12 bases between. Germline-derived CDR1 and CDR2 are SGHRS and YFSETQ. CDR3 DNA: TGCGCCAGCAGCTTAGGGGTTCCCGGAACTAATGAAAAACTGTTTTTT. This encodes CASSLGVPGTNEKLFF.

The gene calls are TRBV5-8 and TRBJ1-5; TRBD1 matches 11 bases. The germline V gene has CDR1 SGHTS and CDR2 YDEGEE. After removal of 3 bases from V and 6 bases from J, the junction contained 11 bases not matched to a gene. This CDR3 is built from 17 residues. The CDR3 DNA is TGTGCCAGCAGCTACGCCATCCGGGACAGGGGGAGTCAGCCCCAGCATTTT. Its protein is CASSYAIRDRGSQPQHF. Full variable domain (rest looked up from reference TRBV5-8 and TRBJ1-5): EAGVTQSPTHLIKTRGQQATLRCSPISGHTSVYWYQQALGLGLQFLLWYDEGEERNRGNFPPRFSGRQFPNYSSELNVNALELEDSALYLCASSYAIRDRGSQPQHFGDGTRLSIL.

The chain joins TRBV6-1 to TRBJ2-3; unclear D gene. Trimming cost V 1 base and J 2 bases, with 13 bases left between them. The CDR3 contains 16 residues. Germline CDR1 and CDR2: MNHNS and SASEGT. CDR3 sequence: CASSEGRVWATDTQYF. CDR3 bases: TGTGCCAGCAGTGAAGGAAGGGTCTGGGCCACAGATACGCAGTATTTT.

The V and J genes are TRBV6-5 and TRBJ1-2, with D unresolved. V dropped 7 bases and J dropped 4 bases, with 19 bases sitting between them. Per the germline V gene, CDR1 is MNHEY and CDR2 is SVGAGI. This CDR3 contains 15 residues. The CDR3, as DNA: TGTGCCAGCAACGACCGGGCCTCACCACGCTATGGCTACACCTTC. Translated, it gives CASNDRASPRYGYTF.

V is TRBV6-5 and J is TRBJ1-1; D perhaps matches TRBD1 (5 bases). Between the trimmed V and J ends, which lost 4 bases and 11 bases, there was a span of 14 bases. Germline lookup yields CDR1 MNHEY and CDR2 SVGAGI. The CDR3 spans 12 residues. The CDR3 loop reads CASSWARGTAFF. As DNA, the CDR3 is TGTGCCAGCAGTTGGGCGAGGGGTACGGCTTTCTTT.

A single count supports this clone. The chain combines TRBV9 with TRBJ2-5; D is unclear. V shed 0 bases and J shed 1 base, with 10 bases lying between them. The V gene's germline CDR1 is SGDLS and CDR2 YYNGEE. The CDR3 is made up of 15 amino acids. The CDR3 protein is CASSVGGFSQETQYF. The CDR3, as DNA: TGTGCCAGCAGCGTAGGGGGTTTCAGCCAAGAGACCCAGTACTTC.

This clone was picked up one time. The rearrangement uses TRBV5-1 and TRBJ2-2, with D maybe TRBD2 (5 bases). V gave up 9 bases and J gave up 4 bases, with 13 bases separating them. The CDR3 sequence is 13 residues long. The V gene's germline CDR1 is SGHRS and CDR2 YFSETQ. CDR3 loop: CATPLRGTGELFF. The CDR3 nucleotides read TGCGCCACCCCACTACGGGGCACCGGGGAGCTGTTTTTT.

The CDR3 coding sequence is TGTGCCAGTAGTGCAGGGGGCGTTTACAATGAGCAGTTCTTC. This sequence encodes CASSAGGVYNEQFF. This rearrangement joins TRBV19 to TRBJ2-1; 8 bases agree with TRBD1. The length of the CDR3 is 14 residues. Trimming at V came to 5 bases and at J to 4 bases, leaving 4 bases not matched to a gene. Germline CDR1 and CDR2: LNHDA and SQIVND (reference sequence).

The rearrangement links TRBV30 to TRBJ1-6; TRBD1 is a possible D gene (5 bases). Germline CDR1 and CDR2: GTSNPN and SVGIG (reference sequence). This CDR3 is built from 17 residues. Trimming stripped 1 base from V and 6 bases from J, with 19 bases between. The CDR3 region has the DNA TGTGCCTGGAGTGCCCCCCAGGGCCCGAATTTTAATTCACCCCTCCACTTT. It specifies CAWSAPQGPNFNSPLHF. Together with reference TRBV30 and TRBJ1-6, the CDR3 gives the full variable domain: SQTIHQWPATLVQPVGSPLSLECTVEGTSNPNLYWYRQAAGRGLQLLFYSVGIGQISSEVPQNLSASRPQDRQFILSSKKLLLSDSGFYLCAWSAPQGPNFNSPLHFGNGTRLTVT.

The chain is built from TRBV7-9 and TRBJ2-2; D not certain. V dropped 5 bases and J dropped 6 bases, with 10 bases sitting between them. This CDR3 is built from 13 residues. CDR1 is SEHNR, CDR2 FQNEAQ, per germline (reference sequence). The chain's CDR3 is CASSPMDPGELFF. CDR3 nucleotide sequence: TGTGCCAGCAGCCCTATGGATCCCGGGGAGCTGTTTTTT.

The rearrangement joins TRBV19 to TRBJ1-1; 7 bases map to TRBD1. J lost 1 base, V lost 5 bases, and 7 bases had no gene match. CDR1 is LNHDA, CDR2 SQIVND, per germline (reference sequence). The CDR3 is made up of 15 amino acids. CDR3 coding DNA: TGTGCCAGTAGTCCACGACAGGGAGAGAACACTGAAGCTTTCTTT. Translation gives CASSPRQGENTEAFF.

The J gene is TRBJ1-2, the V gene TRBV6-5, with D unclear. CDR1 and CDR2 from the germline V gene are MNHEY and SVGAGI. The CDR3 consists of 14 residues. V was clipped by 10 bases and J by 4 bases, with 19 bases between them. The CDR3 reads CATRTPDGIYGYTF. CDR3 DNA sequence: TGTGCCACCCGAACCCCCGACGGAATCTATGGCTACACCTTC.

V usage is TRBV9 and J usage is TRBJ2-2; D uncertain. This CDR3 spans 17 amino acids. Germline-derived CDR1 and CDR2 are SGDLS and YYNGEE. V lost 3 bases, J lost 0 bases, and 15 bases lay in between. This CDR3 reads CASSAPRVVANTGELFF. CDR3 bases: TGTGCCAGCAGCGCCCCCCGAGTGGTTGCGAACACCGGGGAGCTGTTTTTT.

This chain links TRBV9 with TRBJ2-7; the match to TRBD1 covers 10 bases. Germline lookup yields CDR1 SGDLS and CDR2 YYNGEE. Losses at the gene ends were 3 bases for V and 4 bases for J; bases not matched to a gene: 4. The CDR3 sequence is 14 residues long. This CDR3 is CASSGRDRGYEQYF. DNA of the CDR3: TGTGCCAGCAGCGGCCGGGACAGGGGTTACGAGCAGTACTTC.

This chain joins TRBV5-4 and TRBJ2-3; 12 bases are shared with TRBD2. Germline CDR1 reads SGHNT; CDR2 reads YYREEE (reference sequence). This CDR3 comprises 16 residues. J lost 3 bases, V lost 4 bases, and 6 bases had no gene match. The CDR3 bases are TGTGCCAGCAGCCCCGGACTAGCGGGAAGGACAGATACGCAGTATTTT. Protein product: CASSPGLAGRTDTQYF.

V usage is TRBV6-5 and J usage is TRBJ2-5; 12 bases match TRBD2. Trimming took 0 bases from V and 4 from J; bases not matched to a gene: 0. The germline V gene has CDR1 MNHEY and CDR2 SVGAGI. The CDR3 has 15 amino acids. The CDR3 coding sequence is TGTGCCAGCAGTTACTCGACTAGCGGGAGAGAGACCCAGTACTTC. This codes for CASSYSTSGRETQYF.

The V gene is TRBV11-3, the J gene TRBJ2-7; D is possibly TRBD2 (5 bases). V was trimmed by 1 base and J by 6 bases, leaving 10 bases between them. Looked up from germline, CDR1 is SGHNT and CDR2 is YENEEA. CDR3 length: 13 residues. For the CDR3, the DNA is TGTGCCAGCAGCTTAGTTGTGGGGAGCGAGCAGTACTTC. Its translation is CASSLVVGSEQYF.

V and J are TRBV5-1 and TRBJ2-1; no clear D. The V end lost 2 bases, the J end lost 6 bases, and 15 bases lay between the germline ends. The CDR3 is 15 amino acids. The germline gives CDR1 SGHRS, CDR2 YFSETQ. CDR3: CASSFQVAEANEQFF. The CDR3 nucleotides read TGCGCCAGCAGCTTCCAAGTGGCAGAGGCCAATGAGCAGTTCTTC.

This chain links TRBV5-1 with TRBJ2-2, with D uncertain. V lost 0 bases and J 5 bases, leaving 8 bases between the germline ends. Germline V gives CDR1 SGHRS, CDR2 YFSETQ. The CDR3 loop spans 14 amino acids. The CDR3 loop is CASSLGRETGELFF. As DNA, the CDR3 is TGCGCCAGCAGCTTGGGAAGGGAAACCGGGGAGCTGTTTTTT.

The chain has TRBV4-2 and TRBJ2-1; 9 bases line up with TRBD2. CDR3 length: 15 residues. Germline V lookup: CDR1 LGHNA, CDR2 YNFKEQ. V was clipped by 0 bases and J by 8 bases; unmatched bases: 5. This CDR3 is CASSQDLAGPYEQFF. CDR3 DNA sequence: TGTGCCAGCAGCCAAGACCTAGCGGGGCCTTATGAGCAGTTCTTC.

This chain connects TRBV18 to TRBJ2-7; TRBD2 might be the D (6 bases). Trimming left V 10 bases short and J 5 bases short, with 21 bases between. Germline CDR1 and CDR2: KGHSH and LQKENI. CDR3 length equals 14 residues. CDR3 amino acids: CATAGRRAVDEQYF. Here the CDR3 DNA reads TGTGCCACTGCCGGTCGGAGGGCGGTCGACGAGCAGTACTTC.